These T cell receptor beta chains were read from a single sample in a study of vaccination effects on CD4 cells after COVID-19. Sequenced by immunoSEQ multiplex PCR; TCRdb stores in-frame clones only, minus some. The sample lists 27,000 or so clones, 72% seen once, with about 10% in the top ten. Which antigens these TCRs recognize remains unknown. Sequencing used CD4+ T cells from PBMCs cultured with SARS-CoV-2 spike peptides, obtained before COVID-19 vaccination. These TCRs come from a human donor who received a COVID-19 vaccine. CDR3s include the opening cysteine and the closing phenylalanine or tryptophan. Each record gives: J gene, CDR3 length, V gene, clone size, D gene, CDR3 DNA, CDR3 protein. A D gene is named only where the DNA matches it firmly. Not every row has a clone size; where given, it reads once, few, many or a size class.

TRBJ1-2	12	TRBV29-1	-	-	TGCAGCGCTAGGGATGAGGGCTATGGCTACACCTTC	CSARDEGYGYTF
TRBJ1-2	11	TRBV25-1	-	TRBD1	TGTGCCAGTGGACAGGGACGTGGCTACACCTTC	CASGQGRGYTF
TRBJ2-1	13	TRBV5-6	-	-	TGTGCCAGCAGGCTGGACAGCGACAATGAGCAGTTCTTC	CASRLDSDNEQFF
TRBJ2-1	17	TRBV11-2	-	-	TGTGCCAGCAGCTTCTTTACGGATCCCGTGACCCGCAATGAGCAGTTCTTC	CASSFFTDPVTRNEQFF
TRBJ2-2	15	TRBV10-3	-	-	TGTGCCATCAGTGAGTTTCGAGGGGCGACCGGGGAGCTGTTTTTT	CAISEFRGATGELFF
TRBJ1-1	13	TRBV18	-	-	TGTGCCAGCGTATGGATAGAGAACACTGAAGCTTTCTTT	CASVWIENTEAFF
TRBJ2-5	12	TRBV7-8	-	-	TGTGCCAGCAGAGGGGGGCAAGAGACCCAGTACTTC	CASRGGQETQYF
TRBJ2-1	16	TRBV4-1	once	-	TGCGCCAGCAAGGGCATAATCGGGGGCGCAAACAATGAGCAGTTCTTC	CASKGIIGGANNEQFF
TRBJ1-2	14	TRBV4-1	-	-	TGCGCCAGCAACCCCCTCTACGCTAACTATGGCTACACCTTC	CASNPLYANYGYTF
TRBJ2-1	14	TRBV5-1	once	-	TGCGCCAGCAGCTTGGTGCGAATAGGCAATGAGCAGTTCTTC	CASSLVRIGNEQFF
TRBJ1-2	16	TRBV5-5	-	TRBD1	TGTGCCAGCAGCTTGGAGGTCTACAGGGGAAAAGCGGGCTACACCTTC	CASSLEVYRGKAGYTF
TRBJ2-6	14	TRBV14	-	-	TGTGCCAGCAGACCCGGGACTGGGGCCAACGTCCTGACTTTC	CASRPGTGANVLTF
TRBJ1-2	13	TRBV5-4	-	-	TGTGCCAGCAGCTCCCCCAGGGGAGATGGCTACACCTTC	CASSSPRGDGYTF
TRBJ2-1	19	TRBV1	-	-	TGCACCAGCAGCCAAGATCATTTAAGCGGGGGGGATGATATAAATGAGCAGTTCTTC	CTSSQDHLSGGDDINEQFF
TRBJ2-1	15	TRBV29-1	-	-	TGCAGCGAATCGGACTGGGAGAGCTCCTACAATGAGCAGTTCTTC	CSESDWESSYNEQFF
TRBJ1-1	13	TRBV19	-	-	TGTGCCAGTAGTCAACAGACGAACACTGAAGCTTTCTTT	CASSQQTNTEAFF
TRBJ2-7	14	TRBV7-9	-	-	TGTGCCAGCAGCTTCGGGGGTTCTTCCTACGAGCAGTACTTC	CASSFGGSSYEQYF
TRBJ2-7	16	TRBV7-2	-	TRBD2	TGTGCCAGCAGCTTAGCGAGGACTAGTGGAAGCTACGAGCAGTACTTC	CASSLARTSGSYEQYF
TRBJ2-1	16	TRBV11-3	-	TRBD1	TGTGCCAGCAGCTCCGGGACAGGGGGCGCGTGGAATGAGCAGTTCTTC	CASSSGTGGAWNEQFF
TRBJ2-7	15	TRBV21-1	-	-	TGTGCCAGCAGCAAACATAGAGGGCCTACTGTAGAGCAGTACTTC	CASSKHRGPTVEQYF
TRBJ2-5	13	TRBV2	-	-	TGTGCCAGCAGGGGGGGCGAACAAGAGACCCAGTACTTC	CASRGGEQETQYF
TRBJ2-7	11	TRBV27	-	-	TGTGCCAGCAGTGGGGCCTACGAGCAGTACTTC	CASSGAYEQYF